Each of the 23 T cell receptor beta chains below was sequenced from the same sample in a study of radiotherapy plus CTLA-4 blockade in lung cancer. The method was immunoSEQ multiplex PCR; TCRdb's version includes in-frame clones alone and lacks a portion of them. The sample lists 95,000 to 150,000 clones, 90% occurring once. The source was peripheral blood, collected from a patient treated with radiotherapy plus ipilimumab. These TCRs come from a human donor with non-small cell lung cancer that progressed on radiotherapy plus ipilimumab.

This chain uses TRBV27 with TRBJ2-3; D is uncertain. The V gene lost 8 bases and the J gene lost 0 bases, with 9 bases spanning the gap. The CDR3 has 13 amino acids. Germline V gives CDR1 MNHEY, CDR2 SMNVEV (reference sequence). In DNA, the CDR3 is TGTGCCAGCCAACTAAGTAGCACAGATACGCAGTATTTT. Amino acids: CASQLSSTDTQYF.

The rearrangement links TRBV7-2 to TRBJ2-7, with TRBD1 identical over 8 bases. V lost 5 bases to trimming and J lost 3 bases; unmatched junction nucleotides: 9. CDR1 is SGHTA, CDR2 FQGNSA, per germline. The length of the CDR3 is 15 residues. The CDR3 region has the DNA TGTGCCAGCAGCCCCCAGACAGGGGTAGACTACGAGCAGTACTTC. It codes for CASSPQTGVDYEQYF.

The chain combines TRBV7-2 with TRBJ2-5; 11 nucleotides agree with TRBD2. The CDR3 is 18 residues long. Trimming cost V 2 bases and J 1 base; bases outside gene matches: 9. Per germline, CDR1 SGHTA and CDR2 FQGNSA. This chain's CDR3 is CASSLRASGRMGQETQYF. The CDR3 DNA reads TGTGCCAGCAGCTTAAGGGCTAGCGGGAGGATGGGCCAAGAGACCCAGTACTTC. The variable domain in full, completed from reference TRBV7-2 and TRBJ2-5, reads GAGVSQSPSNKVTEKGKDVELRCDPISGHTALYWYRQSLGQGLEFLIYFQGNSAPDKSGLPSDRFSAERTGGSVSTLTIQRTQQEDSAVYLCASSLRASGRMGQETQYFGPGTRLLVL.

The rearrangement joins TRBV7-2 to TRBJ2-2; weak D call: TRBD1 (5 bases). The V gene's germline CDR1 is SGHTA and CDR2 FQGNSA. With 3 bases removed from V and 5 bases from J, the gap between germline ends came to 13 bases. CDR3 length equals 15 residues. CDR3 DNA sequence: TGTGCCAGCAGCTTCAACAGGTTGTGGACCGGGGAGCTGTTTTTT. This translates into CASSFNRLWTGELFF.

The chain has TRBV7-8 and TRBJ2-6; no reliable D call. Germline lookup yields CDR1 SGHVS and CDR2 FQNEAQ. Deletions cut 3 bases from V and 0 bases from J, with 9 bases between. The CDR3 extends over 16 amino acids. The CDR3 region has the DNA TGTGCCAGCAGCTTGATCAGCAACTCTGGGGCCAACGTCCTGACTTTC. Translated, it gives CASSLISNSGANVLTF.

In nucleotides, the CDR3 is TGTGCCAGCAGCTTAGTTGGGTTTATGAACTCGAACACCGGGGAGCTGTTTTTT. The encoded protein is CASSLVGFMNSNTGELFF. This sequence joins TRBV7-6 and TRBJ2-2; D remains ambiguous. This CDR3 is 18 amino acids long. The germline V gene encodes CDR1 SGHVS and CDR2 FNYEAQ. Trimming removed 1 base from V and 0 bases from J, with 15 bases in between.

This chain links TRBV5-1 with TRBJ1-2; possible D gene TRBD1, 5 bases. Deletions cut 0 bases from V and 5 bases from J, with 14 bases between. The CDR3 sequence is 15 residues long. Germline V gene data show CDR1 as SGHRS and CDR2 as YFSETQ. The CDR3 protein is CASSLGEGPRYGYTF. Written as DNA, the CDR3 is TGCGCCAGCAGCTTGGGGGAGGGGCCGCGGTATGGCTACACCTTC. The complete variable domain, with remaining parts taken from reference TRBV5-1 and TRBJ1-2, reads KAGVTQTPRYLIKTRGQQVTLSCSPISGHRSVSWYQQTPGQGLQFLFEYFSETQRNKGNFPGRFSGRQFSNSRSEMNVSTLELGDSALYLCASSLGEGPRYGYTFGSGTRLTVV.

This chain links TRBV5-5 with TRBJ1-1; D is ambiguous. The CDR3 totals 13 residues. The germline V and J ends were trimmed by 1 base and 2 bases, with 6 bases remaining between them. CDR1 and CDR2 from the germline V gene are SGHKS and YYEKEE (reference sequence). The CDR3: CASSLKTNTEAFF. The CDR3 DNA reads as TGTGCCAGCAGCTTGAAGACCAACACTGAAGCTTTCTTT. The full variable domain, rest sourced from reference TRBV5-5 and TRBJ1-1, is DAGVTQSPTHLIKTRGQQVTLRCSPISGHKSVSWYQQVLGQGPQFIFQYYEKEERGRGNFPDRFSARQFPNYSSELNVNALLLGDSALYLCASSLKTNTEAFFGQGTRLTVV.

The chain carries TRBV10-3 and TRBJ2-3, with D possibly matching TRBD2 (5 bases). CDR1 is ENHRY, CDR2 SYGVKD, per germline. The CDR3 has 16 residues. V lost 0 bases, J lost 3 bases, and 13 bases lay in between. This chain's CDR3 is CAISESLALTTDTQYF. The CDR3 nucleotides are TGTGCCATCAGTGAGTCATTAGCGCTGACTACAGATACGCAGTATTTT.

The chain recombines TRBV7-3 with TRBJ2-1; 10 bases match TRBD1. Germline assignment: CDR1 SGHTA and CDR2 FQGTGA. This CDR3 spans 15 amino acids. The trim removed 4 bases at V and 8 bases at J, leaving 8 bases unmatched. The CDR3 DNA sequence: TGTGCCAGCAGCTGGGGGACAGGGGCTCTGGATGAGCAGTTCTTC. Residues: CASSWGTGALDEQFF.

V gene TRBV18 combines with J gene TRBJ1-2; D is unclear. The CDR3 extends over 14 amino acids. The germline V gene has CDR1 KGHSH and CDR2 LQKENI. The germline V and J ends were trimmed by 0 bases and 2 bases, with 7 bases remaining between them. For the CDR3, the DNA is TGTGCCAGCTCACCACCGGAGATAAACTATGGCTACACCTTC. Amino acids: CASSPPEINYGYTF.

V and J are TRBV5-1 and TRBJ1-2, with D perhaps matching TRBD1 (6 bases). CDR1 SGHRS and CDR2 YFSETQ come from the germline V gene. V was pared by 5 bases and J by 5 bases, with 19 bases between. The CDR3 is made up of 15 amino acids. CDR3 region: CASRKTPQGGYGYTF. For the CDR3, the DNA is TGCGCCAGCAGGAAGACCCCACAGGGAGGGTATGGCTACACCTTC.

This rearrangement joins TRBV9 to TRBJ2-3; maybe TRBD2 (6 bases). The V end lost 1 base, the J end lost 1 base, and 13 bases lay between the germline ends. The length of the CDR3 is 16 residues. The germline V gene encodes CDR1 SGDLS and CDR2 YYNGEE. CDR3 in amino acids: CASSVRAGTGTDTQYF. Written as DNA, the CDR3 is TGTGCCAGCAGCGTAAGAGCGGGCACGGGCACAGATACGCAGTATTTT.

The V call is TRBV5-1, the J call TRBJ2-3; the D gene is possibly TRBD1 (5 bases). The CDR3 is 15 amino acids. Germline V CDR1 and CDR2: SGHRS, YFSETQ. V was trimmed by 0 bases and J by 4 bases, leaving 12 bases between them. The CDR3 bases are TGCGCCAGCAGCTTGGGGAGTGTAGGGGCAGATACGCAGTATTTT. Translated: CASSLGSVGADTQYF.

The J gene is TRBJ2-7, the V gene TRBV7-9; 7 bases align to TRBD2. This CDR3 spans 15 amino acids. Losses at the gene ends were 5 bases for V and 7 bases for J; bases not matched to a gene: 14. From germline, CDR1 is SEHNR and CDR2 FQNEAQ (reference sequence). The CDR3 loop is CASSPTRRGIMEQYF. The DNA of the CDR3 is TGTGCCAGCAGCCCGACGCGGCGGGGGATCATGGAGCAGTACTTC.

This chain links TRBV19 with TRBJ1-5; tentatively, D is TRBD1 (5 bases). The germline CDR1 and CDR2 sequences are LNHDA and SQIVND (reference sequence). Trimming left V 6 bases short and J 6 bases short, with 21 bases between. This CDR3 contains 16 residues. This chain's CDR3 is CASSRHKQAFVQPQHF. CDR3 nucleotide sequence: TGTGCCAGTAGCCGACACAAACAGGCATTTGTTCAGCCCCAGCATTTT.

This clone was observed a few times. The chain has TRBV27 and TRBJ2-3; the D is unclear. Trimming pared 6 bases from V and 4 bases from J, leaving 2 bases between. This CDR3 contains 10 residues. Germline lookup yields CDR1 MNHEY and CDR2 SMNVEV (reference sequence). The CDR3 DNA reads TGTGCCAGCAGGGCAGATACGCAGTATTTT. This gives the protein CASRADTQYF.

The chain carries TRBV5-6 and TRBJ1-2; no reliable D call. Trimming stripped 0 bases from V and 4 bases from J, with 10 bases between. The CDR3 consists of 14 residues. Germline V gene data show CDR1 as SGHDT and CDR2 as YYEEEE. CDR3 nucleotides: TGTGCCAGCAGCTTGGGCGAAGGTACCTATGGCTACACCTTC. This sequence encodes CASSLGEGTYGYTF.

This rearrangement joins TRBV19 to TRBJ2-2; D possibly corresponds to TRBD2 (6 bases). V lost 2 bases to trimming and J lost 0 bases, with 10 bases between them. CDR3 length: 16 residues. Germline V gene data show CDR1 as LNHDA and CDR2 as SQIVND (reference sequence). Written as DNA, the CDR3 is TGTGCCAGTAGTATAACCCGACTAGCGAACACCGGGGAGCTGTTTTTT. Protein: CASSITRLANTGELFF.

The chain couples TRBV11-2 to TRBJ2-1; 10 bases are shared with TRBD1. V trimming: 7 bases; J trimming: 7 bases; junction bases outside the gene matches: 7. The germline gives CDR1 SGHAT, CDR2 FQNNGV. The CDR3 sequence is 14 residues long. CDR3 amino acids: CASTTGTGVNEQFF. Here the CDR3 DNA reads TGTGCCAGCACAACGGGGACAGGGGTAAATGAGCAGTTCTTC.

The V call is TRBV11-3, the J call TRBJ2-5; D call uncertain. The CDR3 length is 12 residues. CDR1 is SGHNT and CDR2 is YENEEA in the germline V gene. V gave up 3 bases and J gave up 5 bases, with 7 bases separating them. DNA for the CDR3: TGTGCCAGCAGCTTCGGTACGGAGACCCAGTACTTC. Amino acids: CASSFGTETQYF.

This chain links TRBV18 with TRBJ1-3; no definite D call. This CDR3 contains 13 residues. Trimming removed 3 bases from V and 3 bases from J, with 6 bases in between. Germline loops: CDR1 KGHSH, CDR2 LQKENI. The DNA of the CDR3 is TGTGCCAGCTCACCGCGGGATGGAAACACCATATATTTT. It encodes CASSPRDGNTIYF.

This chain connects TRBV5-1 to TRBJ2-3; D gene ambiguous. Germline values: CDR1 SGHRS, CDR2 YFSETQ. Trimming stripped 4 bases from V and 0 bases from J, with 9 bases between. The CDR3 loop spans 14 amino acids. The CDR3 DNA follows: TGCGCCAGCAGCCGCGATCTGAGCACAGATACGCAGTATTTT. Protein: CASSRDLSTDTQYF. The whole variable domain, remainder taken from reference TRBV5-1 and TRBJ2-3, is KAGVTQTPRYLIKTRGQQVTLSCSPISGHRSVSWYQQTPGQGLQFLFEYFSETQRNKGNFPGRFSGRQFSNSRSEMNVSTLELGDSALYLCASSRDLSTDTQYFGPGTRLTVL.